The 19 T cell receptor beta chains in this list originate from one sample, sequenced in a study. A single record per CDR3 protein comes from TCRdb applying MiXCR to the 5' RACE reads. Found here are 35,000 to 50,000 distinct CDR3 sequences, 29% of them singletons; the top ten hold approximately 3.7%. Sequencing was carried out using memory CD4+ T cells sorted from a lymph node. Subset described: memory CD4+ T cells, CD4+CD45RO+CD25-. These receptors all stem from a female donor with breast cancer.

This rearrangement joins TRBV5-1 to TRBJ2-1; TRBD1 aligns across 7 bases. The CDR3 extends over 14 amino acids. Germline V gene sequence: CDR1 SGHRS, CDR2 YFSETQ. V dropped 2 bases and J dropped 10; count of bases not matched to a gene: 9. DNA of the CDR3: TGCGCCAGCAGCTTTGAGGGGGCTCAAGGAGAGCAGTTCTTC. This sequence encodes CASSFEGAQGEQFF.

In its sample, this clonotype was seen a few times. This rearrangement joins TRBV29-1 to TRBJ2-2; D is ambiguous. This CDR3 has 13 residues. The germline gives CDR1 SQVTM, CDR2 ANQGSEA. Trimming shortened V by 8 bases and J by 3 bases, and 13 bases separated the two germline ends. The CDR3 DNA reads as TGCAGCACTAATGGTCCGTACACCGGGGAGCTGTTTTTT. Amino acids: CSTNGPYTGELFF.

This clonotype appeared a few times. The gene calls are TRBV5-1 and TRBJ2-5; TRBD1 is a possible D gene (5 bases). V shed 3 bases and J shed 2 bases, with 11 bases lying between them. Per germline, CDR1 SGHRS and CDR2 YFSETQ. The CDR3 consists of 14 residues. CDR3 residues: CASSSQGLQETQYF. The CDR3 bases are TGCGCCAGCAGCTCCCAGGGTCTGCAAGAGACCCAGTACTTC.

This clonotype was found many times. The chain employs TRBV6-1 and TRBJ1-5; the D is unclear. Trimming left V 2 bases short and J 1 base short, with 15 bases between. Germline V gene lookup returns CDR1 MNHNS and CDR2 SASEGT. The CDR3 runs 17 residues. CDR3 sequence reads: CASSERASTYSNQPQHF. In DNA, the CDR3 is TGTGCCAGCAGTGAAAGGGCCTCCACATACAGCAATCAGCCCCAGCATTTT.

This chain joins TRBV6-2 or TRBV6-3 and TRBJ1-1; 7 nucleotides line up with TRBD1. The germline V gene has CDR1 MNHEY and CDR2 SVGEGT. The V gene end was trimmed by 6 bases and the J gene end by 4 bases; junction bases not matched to a gene: 2. This CDR3 has 12 residues. CDR3 sequence (DNA): TGTGCCAGCAGATACAGGGGCACTGAAGCTTTCTTT. This encodes CASRYRGTEAFF.

The chain employs TRBV4-1 and TRBJ2-5; D possibly matches TRBD1 or TRBD2 (5 bases each). The CDR3 is made up of 13 amino acids. Germline V gene sequence: CDR1 MGHRA, CDR2 YSYEKL. V gave up 4 bases and J gave up 5 bases, with 11 bases separating them. The CDR3, as DNA: TGCGCCAGCAGCCTCACGGGGCCGGAGACCCAGTACTTC. It is translated as CASSLTGPETQYF.

This clonotype was observed a handful of times. This chain connects TRBV20-1 to TRBJ2-5, with 7 bases lining up with TRBD1. Trimming removed 6 bases from V and 2 bases from J; junction bases left unmatched: 12. The CDR3 loop spans 15 amino acids. Germline V lookup: CDR1 DFQATT, CDR2 SNEGSKA (reference sequence). The CDR3 DNA reads as TGCAGTGCCTCCACCCCCACACAGGGGCAAGAGACCCAGTACTTC. Translating it yields CSASTPTQGQETQYF.

This CDR3 reads CTGDQGVRNTEAFF. The CDR3 DNA reads as TGCACCGGGGACCAGGGGGTGAGGAACACTGAAGCTTTCTTT. This rearrangement joins TRBV1 to TRBJ1-1; TRBD1 reflects the table's D call only, with no check against the DNA. TRBV1 corresponds to a pseudogene. The length of the CDR3 is 14 residues.

The chain employs TRBV12-3 or TRBV12-4 and TRBJ2-7; D ambiguous. The CDR3 has 15 residues. V was cut by 4 bases and J by 3 bases, with 16 bases left in between. CDR3 DNA sequence: TGTGCCAGCAGTTCGAGTTATCAACAGAACTACGAGCAGTACTTC. This codes for CASSSSYQQNYEQYF.

This clonotype was seen at least ten times. The chain is built from TRBV6-5 and TRBJ2-4; 11 bases align to TRBD2. This CDR3 is 16 amino acids long. V was clipped by 6 bases and J by 3 bases; unmatched bases: 7. CDR1 and CDR2 from the germline V gene are MNHEY and SVGAGI. The CDR3 nucleotides are TGTGCCAGCAGCGCCTTAGCGGGAGGGGTCAAAAACATTCAGTACTTC. As protein: CASSALAGGVKNIQYF.

This clonotype has just a few counts. This chain links TRBV9 with TRBJ2-1; 9 bases align to TRBD2. The germline CDR1 and CDR2 sequences are SGDLS and YYNGEE. The CDR3 has 15 residues. Unmatched junction bases numbered 6, after V lost 4 bases and J lost 4 bases. CDR3 in amino acids: CASSLTSGLYNEQFF. As DNA, the CDR3 is TGTGCCAGCAGCCTCACTAGCGGGCTTTACAATGAGCAGTTCTTC. The entire variable domain, with the rest obtained from reference TRBV9 and TRBJ2-1, is as follows: DSGVTQTPKHLITATGQRVTLRCSPRSGDLSVYWYQQSLDQGLQFLIQYYNGEERAKGNILERFSAQQFPDLHSELNLSSLELGDSALYFCASSLTSGLYNEQFFGPGTRLTVL.

This clonotype was seen a handful of times. The chain is built from TRBV24-1 and TRBJ2-3; 10 bases are a match to TRBD1. The CDR3 sequence is 17 residues long. V dropped 0 bases and J dropped 1; count of bases not matched to a gene: 3. Germline assignment: CDR1 KGHDR and CDR2 SFDVKD. CDR3 DNA: TGTGCCACCAGTGATTTGCGAGGGACAGGGGGCACAGATACGCAGTATTTT. Translation gives CATSDLRGTGGTDTQYF.

A few counts support this clonotype. V is TRBV5-1 and J is TRBJ2-5, with D hard to call. The CDR3 length is 12 residues. Germline-derived CDR1 and CDR2 are SGHRS and YFSETQ. Trimming stripped 4 bases from V and 4 bases from J, with 8 bases between. In DNA form, the CDR3 reads TGCGCCAGCAGCGCAGAGAGAGAGACCCAGTACTTC. Translated: CASSAERETQYF.

This chain joins TRBV7-9 and TRBJ2-1; D is possibly TRBD2 (6 bases). The CDR3 consists of 15 residues. Trimming took 2 bases from V and 8 from J, leaving 16 bases between them. From germline, CDR1 is SEHNR and CDR2 FQNEAQ (reference sequence). CDR3 in amino acids: CASSLLSLAEDEQFF. The CDR3 nucleotides read TGTGCCAGCAGCTTATTGTCACTAGCTGAAGATGAGCAGTTCTTC.

This clonotype was seen more than once but under ten times. The V and J genes are TRBV5-4 and TRBJ2-3; maybe TRBD2 (5 bases). This CDR3 is built from 14 residues. Per germline, CDR1 SGHNT and CDR2 YYREEE (reference sequence). Between the trimmed V and J ends, which lost 1 base and 4 bases, there was a span of 10 bases. This CDR3 reads CASSLSQAADTQYF. The CDR3 nucleotides read TGTGCCAGCAGCTTGTCCCAAGCGGCAGATACGCAGTATTTT.

Details on this clonotype: The conserved final phenylalanine or tryptophan is absent from the CDR3, which likely points to a read error. The gene calls are TRBV24-1 and TRBJ1-1; unclear D gene. CDR1 is KGHDR, CDR2 SFDVKD, per germline. V was shortened by 4 bases and J by 4 bases, with 9 bases between the two germline ends. The CDR3 totals 13 residues. In nucleotides, the CDR3 is TGTGCCACCAGTGACTGGACCTTCACTGAAGCTTTCTCT. Protein: CATSDWTFTEAFS.

CDR3 residues: CASSSQGVFGETQYF. Here the CDR3 DNA reads TGTGCCAGCAGTTCACAGGGCGTCTTCGGAGAGACCCAGTACTTC. This chain links TRBV28 with TRBJ2-5; perhaps TRBD1 as D (6 bases). The CDR3 loop spans 15 amino acids. V shed 4 bases and J shed 4 bases, with 16 bases lying between them. Germline assignment: CDR1 MDHEN and CDR2 SYDVKM.

The chain is built from TRBV5-1 and TRBJ2-5; maybe TRBD2 (5 bases). The V gene lost 4 bases and the J gene lost 4 bases, with 14 bases spanning the gap. The germline V gene encodes CDR1 SGHRS and CDR2 YFSETQ. This CDR3 has 14 amino acids. CDR3 residues: CASSDGLIGETQYF. CDR3 bases: TGCGCCAGCAGCGACGGACTCATTGGAGAGACCCAGTACTTC.

A remark on this clonotype: The missing conserved phenylalanine or tryptophan at the end of this CDR3 makes a read error likely. The chain joins TRBV4-1 to TRBJ1-5; D uncertain. CDR1 and CDR2 (germline): MGHRA, YSYEKL. V dropped 8 bases and J dropped 7 bases, with 6 bases sitting between them. The CDR3 loop spans 10 amino acids. In DNA, the CDR3 is TGCGCCAGCTTTTTACAGCCCCAGCATTGT. It encodes CASFLQPQHC.